This T cell receptor beta chain appears in the sequencing data of a study of response to subunit inactivated influenza vaccine. Whole-study findings and limits: A suggestion made by the authors is that each seasonal influenza vaccination recruits few new T cells.

TCRdb independently ran MiXCR on the RT-PCR reads; one entry per CDR3 protein. In the table there are 450,000 to 600,000 distinct CDR3 sequences, about 7.2% of which are singletons. This clonotype has at least ten counts. Its antigen remains unknown. Trimming shortened V by 5 bases and J by 4 bases, and 14 bases separated the two germline ends. CDR3 size: 14 residues. Looked up from germline, CDR1 is MNHEY and CDR2 is SMNVEV (reference sequence). This sample comprised PBMCs from blood, obtained around 25 months after vaccination. The source is a man aged 50-75 years who received an inactivated influenza vaccine. The genes are TRBV27 and TRBJ2-5, with a weak D call TRBD2 (6 bases). CDR3 bases: TGTGCCAGCAGTGGGGACTCAAGGGGAGAGACCCAGTACTTC. As protein: CASSGDSRGETQYF.